In its sample, the clone carrying this TCR delta chain was seen a few times. This probably arose from a read error, given a far larger clone one base away. Distinct nucleotide sequences in the sample also encode this CDR3. TCRdb applied CATT to the multiplex PCR reads for clone calling. The table records about 93,000 delta-chain clones, roughly 0.9% of them present only once. Trimming cost V 0 bases and J 6 bases; bases outside gene matches: 16. The CDR3 is made up of 19 amino acids. Per germline, CDR1 TSWWSYY and CDR2 QGS. Bulk repertoires came from Vgamma9/Vdelta2+ or Vdelta2-negative gammadelta T cells flow-sorted from PBMC. The sample originates from a study of γδ T cells in repeated Plasmodium falciparum infection.

V usage is TRDV1 and J usage is TRDJ1, with 10 bases aligning to TRDD3. The J gene was missing in TCRdb and was found by matching the end of the DNA to germline. The sequenced sample was gamma-delta T cells from blood. The sequence was collected from a pool of human donors (malaria-infected and uninfected, not separated). CDR3 DNA sequence: TGTGCTCTTGGGGAACTCAGGTCTCCTTTACTGGGGGATCCCCATAAACTCATCTTT. It codes for CALGELRSPLLGDPHKLIF.